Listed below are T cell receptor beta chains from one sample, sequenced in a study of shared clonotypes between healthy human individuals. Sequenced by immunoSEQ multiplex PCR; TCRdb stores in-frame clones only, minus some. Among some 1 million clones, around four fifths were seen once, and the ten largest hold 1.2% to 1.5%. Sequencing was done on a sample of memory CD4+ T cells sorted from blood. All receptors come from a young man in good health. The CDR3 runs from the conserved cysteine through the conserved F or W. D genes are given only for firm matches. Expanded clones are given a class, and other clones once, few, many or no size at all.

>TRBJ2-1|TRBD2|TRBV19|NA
TGTGCCAGTAGTGAGAGCGGGGGCCGCGCCTTAGGGTACAATGAGCAGTTCTTC
CASSESGGRALGYNEQFF
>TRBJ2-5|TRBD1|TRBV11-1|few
TGTGCCAGCAGCCATGGGGACAGGGAGACCCAGTACTTC
CASSHGDRETQYF
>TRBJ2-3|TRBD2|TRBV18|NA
TGTGCCAGCTCCCCGGGACTAGGCACAGATACGCAGTATTTT
CASSPGLGTDTQYF
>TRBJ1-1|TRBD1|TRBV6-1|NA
TGTGCCAGCGGGGACAGATACACTGAAGCTTTCTTT
CASGDRYTEAFF
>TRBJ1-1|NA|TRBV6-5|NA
TGTGCCAGCAGCTCCCCCGCAGCGAACACTGAAGCTTTCTTT
CASSSPAANTEAFF
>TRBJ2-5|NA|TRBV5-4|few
TGTGCCAGCAGCTTGGACAGGTACCAAGAGACCCAGTACTTC
CASSLDRYQETQYF
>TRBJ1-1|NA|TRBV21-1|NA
TGTGCCAGCACCGGAGGGGAAGAGGTTGAAGCTTTCTTT
CASTGGEEVEAFF
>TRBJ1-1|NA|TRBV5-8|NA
TGTGCCAGCAGCTTTTTTCCCTCTGGTAAGCCTGAAGCTTTCTTT
CASSFFPSGKPEAFF
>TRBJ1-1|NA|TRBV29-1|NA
TGCAGCGCCCCGGGAGGGATGAACACTGAAGCTTTCTTT
CSAPGGMNTEAFF
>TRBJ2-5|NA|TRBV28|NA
TGTGCCAGCACCTCGCCCCGCGGGGGCCACGAGACCCAGTACTTC
CASTSPRGGHETQYF
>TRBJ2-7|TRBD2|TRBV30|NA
TGTGCGAGCGGGAGGGCCTACGAGCAGTACTTC
CASGRAYEQYF
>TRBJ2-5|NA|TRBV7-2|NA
TGTGCCAGCAGCCCTCATGGGGAGACCCAGTACTTC
CASSPHGETQYF
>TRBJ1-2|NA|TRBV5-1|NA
TGCGCCAGCAGCTTGGCCGCACAGTTCTATGGCTACACCTTC
CASSLAAQFYGYTF
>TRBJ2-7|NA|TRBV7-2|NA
TGTGCCAGCCGGCAGGGTAACGAGCAGTACTTC
CASRQGNEQYF
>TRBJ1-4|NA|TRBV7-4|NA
TGTGCCAGCAGTCCAGGGATGGGGACGGGTAATGAAAAACTGTTTTTT
CASSPGMGTGNEKLFF
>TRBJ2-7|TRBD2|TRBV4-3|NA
TGCGCCAGCAGCCGAAGAGCGGGGGACGAGCAGTACTTC
CASSRRAGDEQYF
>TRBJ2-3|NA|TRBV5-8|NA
TGTGCCAGCAGCTTGGAGGGCCTTGGAGCAGATACGCAGTATTTT
CASSLEGLGADTQYF
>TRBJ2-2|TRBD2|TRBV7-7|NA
TGTGCTAGCAGCTTAGCGAGCGGGAGGATGAAGACCGGGGAGCTGTTTTTT
CASSLASGRMKTGELFF
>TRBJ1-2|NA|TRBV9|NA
TGTGCCAGCAGCGTACTAGCCAGTTTGGACTATGGCTACACCTTC
CASSVLASLDYGYTF
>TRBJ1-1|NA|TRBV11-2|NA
TGTGCCAGCAAAAACCCAGGACAGACTAACACTGAAGCTTTCTTT
CASKNPGQTNTEAFF
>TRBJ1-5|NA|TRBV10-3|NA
TGTGCCATCAGCAACCAACAGGGTTATGAGCCCCAGCATTTT
CAISNQQGYEPQHF
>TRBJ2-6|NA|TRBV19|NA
TGTGCCAGTAGTATAGAGTGGGACCCCTCTGGGGCCAACGTCCTGACTTTC
CASSIEWDPSGANVLTF
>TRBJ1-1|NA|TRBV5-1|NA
TGCGCCAGCAGCGGACCCCCCGGGCGGAACCTGGGGACTGAAGCTTTCTTT
CASSGPPGRNLGTEAFF
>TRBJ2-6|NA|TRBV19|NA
TGTGCCAGTACTGAGGACTCTGGGGCCAACGTCCTGACTTTC
CASTEDSGANVLTF
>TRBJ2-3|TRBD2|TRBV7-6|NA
TGTGCCAGCACCACCCCGCGGGGGGACGGGTTGACAGATACGCAGTATTTT
CASTTPRGDGLTDTQYF
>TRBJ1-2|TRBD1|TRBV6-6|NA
TGTGCCATCAAGACCGGGACAGCTAACTATGGCTACACCTTC
CAIKTGTANYGYTF
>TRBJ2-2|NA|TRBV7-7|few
TGTGCTAGCAGTAGCACAGGGCCCACCGGGGAGCTGTTTTTT
CASSSTGPTGELFF
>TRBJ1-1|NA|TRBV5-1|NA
TGCGCCAGCAGCTTGGATGGGGTCGGCGCGGAGGTTTTCTTT
CASSLDGVGAEVFF
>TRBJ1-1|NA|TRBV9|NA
TGTGCCAGGGGCAGGGACACTGAAGCTTTCTTT
CARGRDTEAFF
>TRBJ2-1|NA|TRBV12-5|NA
TGTGCTAGTGGTTTGGTACCCGGGGGACCTTCCTACAATGAGCAGTTCTTC
CASGLVPGGPSYNEQFF
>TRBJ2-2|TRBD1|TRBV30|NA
TGTGCCTGCAGGGACAGGGAGAACACCGGGGAGCTGTTTTTT
CACRDRENTGELFF
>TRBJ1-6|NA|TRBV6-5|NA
TGTGCCAGCAGTTTCTCCAGGGAAATCGCTTCACCCCTCCACTTT
CASSFSREIASPLHF